This entry describes one TCR beta chain. The antigen remains unidentified. An end of the junction does not agree with germline; a read error may underlie this. These data belong to a study of cytomegalovirus exposure and HLA in healthy donors. The primer mix had 60 Vbeta and 13 Jbeta primers. The repertoire was sequenced with immunoSEQ multiplex PCR; TCRdb's copy has only in-frame clones and lacks some. The profile shows approximately 160,000 clones, around 77% of them singletons. The CDR3 runs 13 residues. Germline V gene data show CDR1 as SGDLS and CDR2 as YYNGEE. General study points: Later analysis identified several of the most significant clusters that appeared linked to common viral pathogens. Later examination showed HLA-associated TCR beta chains had greater clonal expansion than equally common others. Productive rates of about 87% or about 30% were seen for most TCR beta V segments in an earlier analysis.

This sequence originates from a woman aged 30 to 39 in good health and CMV-seronegative. Input material: PBMCs. The genes are TRBV9 and TRBJ1-1, with D possibly matching TRBD1 (5 bases). The CDR3 region has the DNA TGTGCCAGCAGCGTACGGACAAACAGTGAAGCTTTCTTT. Translated: CASSVRTNSEAFF.